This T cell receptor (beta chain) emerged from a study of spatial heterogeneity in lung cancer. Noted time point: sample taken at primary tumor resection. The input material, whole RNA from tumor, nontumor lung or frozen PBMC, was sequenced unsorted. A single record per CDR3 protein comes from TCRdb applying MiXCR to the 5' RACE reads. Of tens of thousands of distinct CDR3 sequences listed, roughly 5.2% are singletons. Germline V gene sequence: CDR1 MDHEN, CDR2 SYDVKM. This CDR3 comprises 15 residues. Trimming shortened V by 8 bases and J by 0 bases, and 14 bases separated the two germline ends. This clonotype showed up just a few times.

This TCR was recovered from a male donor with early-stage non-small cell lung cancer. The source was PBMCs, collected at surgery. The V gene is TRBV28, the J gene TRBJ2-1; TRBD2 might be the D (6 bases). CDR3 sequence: CASFAGGFSYNEQFF. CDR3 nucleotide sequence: TGTGCCAGCTTCGCCGGAGGGTTCTCCTACAATGAGCAGTTCTTC.